This T cell receptor (beta chain) comes out of a study of blood T cell repertoires in COVID-19. Study-wide background: Samples came from the United States, Italy and Spain, spanning acute and convalescent COVID-19. PBMCs, B-cell-depleted T cells, or T cells were the source of the cDNA or gDNA that made up the material.

Germline values: CDR1 SGDLS, CDR2 YYNGEE. V was pared by 4 bases and J by 3 bases, with 15 bases of the junction left unmatched. The CDR3 runs 17 residues. Authors' methods: Nucleated cell counts were estimated from reference gene primer amplification. Produced via immunoSEQ multiplex PCR; TCRdb's table is partial and in-frame only. D and trimming were read from the DNA, whereas the V and J calls and clone size are those reported in that table. Among roughly 300,000 clones listed, approximately 85% were seen once. This clone was seen a few times. The chain carries TRBV9 and TRBJ1-1; 7 bases map to TRBD1. Sequencing used peripheral blood. The sequence came from a man between 18 and 35 years old with active or convalescent COVID-19. The CDR3 region is CASSPETGLPKDTEAFF. The CDR3 DNA sequence: TGTGCCAGCAGCCCCGAGACAGGGCTACCTAAAGACACTGAAGCTTTCTTT.